This T cell receptor (beta chain) was recorded in a study of T cells in Graves' hyperthyroidism and ophthalmopathy. Overall study results and limits: Blood also showed most of the thyroid clonotypes that were expanded above 0.001. Model output signaled ophthalmopathy a median approximately 6.2 months ahead of onset. Separation of ophthalmopathy from stable hyperthyroidism was achieved by a 13 V-J model.

This CDR3 contains 15 residues. V shed 3 bases, J shed 4 bases, and the junction held 8 bases outside the gene matches. Germline-derived CDR1 and CDR2 are SGHDT and YYEEEE. TCR beta CDR3 region amplification was performed from RNA transcripts. The TCR CDR3 first-round RT-PCR relied on the HTBI primer set. TCRdb ran MiXCR on the multiplex PCR reads and lists one entry per CDR3 protein. The profile shows roughly 290,000 distinct CDR3 sequences, approximately 17% of them singletons. For the diagnoses, clinical symptoms, serum thyroxine and TRAb, thyroid ultrasound and orbital computed tomography were used. This clonotype appeared many times. Antigen: not known.

V usage is TRBV5-6 and J usage is TRBJ1-1; TRBD1 matches 8 bases. The TCR originated in an older woman with Graves' ophthalmopathy. The material sequenced was blood. CDR3 DNA: TGTGCCAGCAGCTCACCCAAGACAGGGGCCACTGAAGCTTTCTTT. Its translation: CASSSPKTGATEAFF. Full variable domain (missing parts from reference TRBV5-6 and TRBJ1-1): DAGVTQSPTHLIKTRGQQVTLRCSPKSGHDTVSWYQQALGQGPQFIFQYYEEEERQRGNFPDRFSGHQFPNYSSELNVNALLLGDSALYLCASSSPKTGATEAFFGQGTRLTVV.